The T cell receptor (beta chain) under discussion was sequenced for a study of spatial heterogeneity in lung cancer. About the research overall: Across the raw uncorrected reads, a unique TCR and UMI combination was observed, on average, more than ten times.

TCRdb ran MiXCR on the 5' RACE reads and lists one entry per CDR3 protein. The sample carries 40,000 to 45,000 distinct CDR3 sequences, roughly 13% recorded once. Stated time point: sample taken at primary tumor resection. Comment on this clonotype: What it recognizes is unknown.

The CDR3 length is 13 residues. Germline V lookup: CDR1 SGDLS, CDR2 YYNGEE. Trimming stripped 7 bases from V and 8 bases from J, with 16 bases between. Findings and limits, study-wide: TCRs found ubiquitously expanded in tumor appeared in blood more at resection than at follow-up.

The sequence was collected from a male donor with early-stage non-small cell lung cancer. The sample consisted of PBMCs, taken at surgery. The chain joins TRBV9 to TRBJ2-1; D might be TRBD2 (5 bases). DNA of the CDR3: TGTGCCAGCGCCGGATCCGGGATCGATGAGCAGTTCTTC. It is translated as CASAGSGIDEQFF.